This T cell receptor (beta chain) appears in the sequencing data of a study of blood T cell repertoires in COVID-19. In the source study's methods: Amplification from reference gene primers served as the basis for estimated nucleated cell counts. Profiling relied on immunoSEQ multiplex PCR, and the TCRdb table lists in-frame clones only, not all of them. V and J calls and clone size follow that table, whereas D and trimming were derived from the DNA. The table has 280,000 or so clones, approximately 83% seen once. Allocation to cohorts depended on clinical history reported by the participants. Input material: PBMCs or T cells enriched from blood (not recorded which). This sequence was found in a man aged 25 to 45 who had recovered from COVID-19.

This chain's CDR3 is CASSQESGYQPQHF. The CDR3 nucleotides are TGCGCCAGCAGCCAAGAGTCAGGGTACCAGCCCCAGCATTTT. The V gene is TRBV4-1, the J gene TRBJ1-5; weak D call: TRBD1 (5 bases). This CDR3 region has 14 residues. Germline CDR1 reads MGHRA; CDR2 reads YSYEKL. Trimming stripped 0 bases from V and 7 bases from J, with 10 bases between.